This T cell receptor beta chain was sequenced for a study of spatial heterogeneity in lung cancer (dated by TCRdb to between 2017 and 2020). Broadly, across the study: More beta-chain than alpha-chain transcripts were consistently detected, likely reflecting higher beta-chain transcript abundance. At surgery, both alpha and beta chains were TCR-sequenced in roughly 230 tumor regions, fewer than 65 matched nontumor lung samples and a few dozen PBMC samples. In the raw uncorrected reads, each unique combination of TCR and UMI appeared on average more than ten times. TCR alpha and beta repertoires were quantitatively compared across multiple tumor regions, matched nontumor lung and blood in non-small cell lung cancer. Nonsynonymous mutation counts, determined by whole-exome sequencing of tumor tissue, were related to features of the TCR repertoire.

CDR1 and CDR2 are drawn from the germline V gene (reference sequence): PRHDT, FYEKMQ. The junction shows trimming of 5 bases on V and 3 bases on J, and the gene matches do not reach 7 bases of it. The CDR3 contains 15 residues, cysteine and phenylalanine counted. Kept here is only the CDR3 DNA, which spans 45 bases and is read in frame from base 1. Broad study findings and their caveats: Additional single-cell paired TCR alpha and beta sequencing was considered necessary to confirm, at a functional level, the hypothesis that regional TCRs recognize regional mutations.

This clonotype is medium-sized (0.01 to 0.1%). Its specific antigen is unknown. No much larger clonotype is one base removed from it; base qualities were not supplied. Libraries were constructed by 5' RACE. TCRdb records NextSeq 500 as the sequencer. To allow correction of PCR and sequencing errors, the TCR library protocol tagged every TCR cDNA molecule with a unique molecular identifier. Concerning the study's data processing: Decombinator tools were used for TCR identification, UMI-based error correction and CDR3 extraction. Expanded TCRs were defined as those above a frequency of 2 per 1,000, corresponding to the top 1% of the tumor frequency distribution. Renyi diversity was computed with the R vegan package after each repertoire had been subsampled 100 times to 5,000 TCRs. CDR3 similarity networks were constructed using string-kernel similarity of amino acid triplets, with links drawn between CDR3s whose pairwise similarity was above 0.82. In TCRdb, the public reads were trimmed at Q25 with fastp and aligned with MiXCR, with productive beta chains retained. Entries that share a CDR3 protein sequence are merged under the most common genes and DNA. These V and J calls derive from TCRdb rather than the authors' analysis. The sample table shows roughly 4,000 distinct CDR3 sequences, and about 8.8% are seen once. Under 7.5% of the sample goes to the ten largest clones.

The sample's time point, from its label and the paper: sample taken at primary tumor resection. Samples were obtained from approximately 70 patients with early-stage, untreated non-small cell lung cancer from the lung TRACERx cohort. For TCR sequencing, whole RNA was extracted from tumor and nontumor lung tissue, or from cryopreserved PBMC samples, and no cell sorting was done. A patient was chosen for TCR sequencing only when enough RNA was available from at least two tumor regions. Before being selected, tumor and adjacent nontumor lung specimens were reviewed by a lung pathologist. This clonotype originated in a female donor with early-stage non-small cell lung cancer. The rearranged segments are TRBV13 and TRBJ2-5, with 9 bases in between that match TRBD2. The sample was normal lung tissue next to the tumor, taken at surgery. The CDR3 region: CASSPRGGAKETQYF. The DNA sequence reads TGTGCCAGCAGCCCCCGCGGGGGGGCTAAAGAGACCCAGTACTTC.